This T cell receptor beta chain was sequenced for a study of blood T cell repertoires in COVID-19. On the study more broadly: Recovered status in Cohort 3 required two negative PCRs, clearance, or symptom resolution.

Per the germline V gene, CDR1 is SGHDT and CDR2 is YYEEEE. The CDR3 is made up of 13 amino acids. J was trimmed by 5 bases and V by 4 bases; bases with no gene match: 3. In the original analysis: For nucleated cells, counts were estimated from reference gene primer amplification. The protocol was immunoSEQ multiplex PCR, while the TCRdb copy is restricted to in-frame clones and leaves out a portion. Clone size and V and J calls were adopted from that table, with D and trimming inferred from the DNA. The data contain roughly 190,000 clones, around 86% of them singletons. Participants came from about 23 US areas, aged roughly 18 to 90 years. Participant reports of clinical history set cohort assignment.

The sample comprised PBMCs or T cells enriched from blood (not recorded which). The receptor was derived from a woman between 35 and 50 years old in a cohort exposed to, infected with or recovered from COVID-19 (not recorded which). The chain recombines TRBV5-6 with TRBJ1-1; 9 bases are shared with TRBD1. CDR3 sequence reads: CASSRQGGTEAFF. The CDR3, as DNA: TGTGCCAGCAGCAGACAGGGGGGAACTGAAGCTTTCTTT. Full variable domain (missing parts from reference TRBV5-6 and TRBJ1-1): DAGVTQSPTHLIKTRGQQVTLRCSPKSGHDTVSWYQQALGQGPQFIFQYYEEEERQRGNFPDRFSGHQFPNYSSELNVNALLLGDSALYLCASSRQGGTEAFFGQGTRLTVV.